The entry below describes one T cell receptor beta chain. Its matching antigen is unknown. This entry belongs to a study of neurological immune-mediated disorders. Overall study results and limits: With the multiple sclerosis repertoire cluster, neither clinical nor MRI features showed any association.

Trimming took 11 bases from V and 0 from J, leaving 14 bases between them. The CDR3 runs to 14 residues. Germline CDR1 is MNHEY and CDR2 is SVGAGI. One entry per CDR3 protein results from TCRdb running MiXCR on the 5' RACE reads. Altogether about 35,000 distinct CDR3 sequences are present, 3% to 4% being singletons, with the ten largest covering more than 2%. What was sequenced was PBMCs. The gene calls are TRBV6-5 and TRBJ1-3; D is unresolved. This clonotype was obtained from a man aged 30 to 39 with multiple sclerosis. Here the CDR3 reads CAGSETPSGNTIYF. The DNA of the CDR3 is TGTGCCGGCTCAGAAACCCCCTCTGGAAACACCATATATTTT.